Each of the 25 T cell receptor beta chains below was sequenced from the same sample in a study of T-cell reconstitution after alpha-beta-depleted transplantation in children. Preparing the TCRbeta library involved the use of unique molecular identifiers. TCRdb redid the calling of the PCR reads with MiXCR, one entry per CDR3 protein. The repertoire holds roughly 500,000 distinct CDR3 sequences, with approximately 12% as singletons. The sequenced sample was PBMCs from the stem cell graft donor, obtained from the stem cell graft. The receptors stem from a human donor who donated a stem cell graft to a child with combined immunodeficiency.

This clonotype has ten or more counts. CDR3 region: CASSLSPDRTEAFF. CDR3 DNA: TGTGCCAGCAGTTTATCGCCAGATCGGACTGAAGCTTTCTTT. The J gene is TRBJ1-1, the V gene TRBV12-3 or TRBV12-4; D gene unclear. CDR3 size: 14 residues. Trimming removed 2 bases from V and 5 bases from J, with 12 bases in between.

This chain uses TRBV7-9 with TRBJ2-7; 9 bases agree with TRBD1. CDR1 SEHNR and CDR2 FQNEAQ come from the germline V gene (reference sequence). V lost 0 bases to trimming and J lost 2 bases; unmatched junction nucleotides: 5. The length of the CDR3 is 16 residues. The CDR3 here is CASSLALGDRAYEQYF. For the CDR3, the DNA is TGTGCCAGCAGCTTAGCGTTGGGGGACAGGGCCTACGAGCAGTACTTC.

This clonotype was detected only a few times. This chain links TRBV6-1 with TRBJ2-1; 7 bases align to TRBD2. The length of the CDR3 is 14 residues. Germline assignment: CDR1 MNHNS and CDR2 SASEGT. V was clipped by 6 bases and J by 5 bases; unmatched bases: 7. This chain's CDR3 is CASSFLAVHNEQFF. The CDR3 nucleotides read TGTGCCAGCAGCTTTCTAGCGGTCCACAATGAGCAGTTCTTC.

This clonotype came up many times. This chain joins TRBV7-2 and TRBJ2-3, with 7 nucleotides matching TRBD2. The CDR3 consists of 15 residues. The junction had 4 bases not matched to a gene; V was cut back by 1 base and J by 3 bases. From germline, CDR1 is SGHTA and CDR2 FQGNSA. The CDR3 loop reads CASSLVGGRTDTQYF. CDR3 DNA sequence: TGTGCCAGCAGCTTAGTGGGGGGGAGGACAGATACGCAGTATTTT.

This clonotype was seen at least ten times. The genes are TRBV9 and TRBJ2-3, with D perhaps TRBD1 or TRBD2 (5 bases each). With 0 bases removed from V and 3 bases from J, the gap between germline ends came to 11 bases. From germline, CDR1 is SGDLS and CDR2 YYNGEE. The CDR3 totals 15 residues. The CDR3 coding sequence is TGTGCCAGCAGCGTAGGGGGGTTAAGAACAGATACGCAGTATTTT. Its translation is CASSVGGLRTDTQYF.

This clonotype was recorded at least ten times. The CDR3 DNA is TGTGCCAGCAGCTCAGCAACAGGGAGCGTGGGGTTCTTC. It is translated as CASSSATGSVGFF. The rearrangement links TRBV7-2 to TRBJ2-1, with D perhaps matching TRBD1 (6 bases). From germline, CDR1 is SGHTA and CDR2 FQGNSA. The CDR3 sequence is 13 residues long. The V end lost 4 bases, the J end lost 15 bases, and 19 bases lay between the germline ends. Supplemented by reference TRBV7-2 and TRBJ2-1, the full variable domain reads GAGVSQSPSNKVTEKGKDVELRCDPISGHTALYWYRQSLGQGLEFLIYFQGNSAPDKSGLPSDRFSAERTGGSVSTLTIQRTQQEDSAVYLCASSSATGSVGFFGPGTRLTVL.

This clonotype was observed at least ten times. The chain joins TRBV27 to TRBJ2-7; 7 bases are a match to TRBD2. The CDR3 length is 15 residues. Germline values: CDR1 MNHEY, CDR2 SMNVEV (reference sequence). J gave up 5 bases and V 5 bases, and 12 bases lay outside the gene matches. The CDR3 protein is CASSPSGGRRNEQYF. In DNA, the CDR3 is TGTGCCAGCAGTCCTAGTGGCGGGAGAAGGAACGAGCAGTACTTC.

This chain links TRBV12-3 or TRBV12-4 with TRBJ1-4; 10 bases agree with TRBD1. The CDR3 totals 15 residues. V shed 5 bases, J shed 4 bases, and the junction held 4 bases outside the gene matches. CDR3 sequence (DNA): TGTGCCAGCAGTGACAGGGGGCGCGGTAATGAAAAACTGTTTTTT. The encoded protein is CASSDRGRGNEKLFF.

In this sample, this clonotype turned up many times. The chain employs TRBV6-5 and TRBJ2-4; either TRBD1 or TRBD2 may fit D (5 bases each). The V gene's germline CDR1 is MNHEY and CDR2 SVGAGI. V was trimmed by 4 bases and J by 7 bases, leaving 5 bases between them. The CDR3 is 11 amino acids. CDR3 region: CASSWGNIQYF. The CDR3 DNA reads TGTGCCAGCAGTTGGGGGAACATTCAGTACTTC.

This clonotype occurred a few times. The chain links TRBV27 to TRBJ1-4, with 7 bases identical to TRBD1. The CDR3 is 16 residues long. CDR1 MNHEY and CDR2 SMNVEV come from the germline V gene (reference sequence). Trimming cost V 5 bases and J 6 bases; bases outside gene matches: 12. CDR3 sequence (DNA): TGTGCCAGCAGTAGCTACTACAGGGGAGGGGATGAAAAACTGTTTTTT. Translation: CASSSYYRGGDEKLFF.

The rearrangement links TRBV20-1 to TRBJ2-1, with 7 bases fitting TRBD2. CDR1 and CDR2 (germline): DFQATT, SNEGSKA (reference sequence). The CDR3 loop spans 15 amino acids. Trimming at V came to 2 bases and at J to 5 bases, leaving 9 bases not matched to a gene. The CDR3 sequence is CSARSRLAPDNEQFF. The CDR3 DNA follows: TGCAGTGCTAGATCCCGACTAGCCCCTGACAATGAGCAGTTCTTC.

This clonotype was seen more than once but under ten times. This chain connects TRBV30 to TRBJ2-3; 8 positions agree with TRBD2. The CDR3 sequence is 14 residues long. The V gene's germline CDR1 is GTSNPN and CDR2 SVGIG (reference sequence). CDR3: CAVRGEPLTDTQYF. In DNA form, the CDR3 reads TGTGCTGTGCGGGGGGAACCTCTCACAGATACGCAGTATTTT.

The chain carries TRBV6-2 or TRBV6-3 and TRBJ2-3; 9 bases map to TRBD2. Germline V gene lookup returns CDR1 MNHEY and CDR2 SVGEGT. The CDR3 is 15 residues long. Trimming took 10 bases from V and 5 from J; bases not matched to a gene: 13. This CDR3 reads CAINQGLAGRDTQYF. The CDR3 bases are TGTGCCATTAACCAAGGTCTAGCGGGGAGAGATACGCAGTATTTT.

The chain links TRBV30 to TRBJ1-1; D remains ambiguous. Trimming took 1 base from V and 4 from J, leaving 10 bases between them. The germline gives CDR1 GTSNPN, CDR2 SVGIG (reference sequence). The CDR3 consists of 13 residues. The CDR3 sequence is CAWSGMEATEAFF. The CDR3 region has the DNA TGTGCCTGGAGTGGTATGGAGGCCACTGAAGCTTTCTTT.

This clonotype came up many times. The J gene is TRBJ1-4, the V gene TRBV20-1; TRBD1 agrees at 7 bases. The CDR3 runs 14 residues. Germline CDR1 reads DFQATT; CDR2 reads SNEGSKA (reference sequence). V lost 0 bases to trimming and J lost 7 bases; unmatched junction nucleotides: 5. CDR3 in DNA: TGCAGTGCTAGAGATGAGGCAGGGGGTGAAAAACTGTTTTTT. As protein: CSARDEAGGEKLFF.

The J gene is TRBJ1-4, the V gene TRBV14; tentatively, D is TRBD1 (5 bases). CDR3 size: 16 residues. Germline CDR1 and CDR2: SGHDN and FVKESK. Trimming cost V 4 bases and J 0 bases, with 12 bases left between them. CDR3 protein: CASSRMTASTNEKLFF. DNA of the CDR3: TGTGCCAGCAGCCGGATGACAGCTTCAACTAATGAAAAACTGTTTTTT.

This clonotype came up a few times. V gene TRBV5-4 combines with J gene TRBJ2-2; D remains ambiguous. Deletions cut 0 bases from V and 6 bases from J, with 3 bases between. This CDR3 has 12 amino acids. Germline values: CDR1 SGHNT, CDR2 YYREEE (reference sequence). The CDR3 coding sequence is TGTGCCAGCAGCTTGGATCCCGGGGAGCTGTTTTTT. Residues: CASSLDPGELFF.

This clonotype was seen at least ten times. The genes are TRBV12-3 or TRBV12-4 and TRBJ2-1, with a possible D match to TRBD2 (6 bases). Trimming took off 5 bases at V and 3 bases at J, with 8 bases between the two ends. The CDR3 length is 13 residues. CDR3 DNA: TGTGCCAGCAGTGAAGCGGGCTACAATGAGCAGTTCTTC. Translating gives CASSEAGYNEQFF.

The CDR3 DNA follows: TGTGCCAGCAGCGACCCCGGGACAGGGGGCGAGGGGAACACTGAAGCTTTCTTT. It codes for CASSDPGTGGEGNTEAFF. This chain joins TRBV11-2 and TRBJ1-1, with 12 nucleotides matching TRBD1. The V gene end was trimmed by 5 bases and the J gene end by 1 base; junction bases not matched to a gene: 11. CDR3 length: 18 residues. Germline lookup yields CDR1 SGHAT and CDR2 FQNNGV. The full variable domain, in which reference TRBV11-2 and TRBJ1-1 provide the parts outside the CDR3, is EAGVAQSPRYKIIEKRQSVAFWCNPISGHATLYWYQQILGQGPKLLIQFQNNGVVDDSQLPKDRFSAERLKGVDSTLKIQPAKLEDSAVYLCASSDPGTGGEGNTEAFFGQGTRLTVV.

In DNA form, the CDR3 reads TGTGCCAGCAGAACAGGGAGCCGCGAAAAACTGTTTTTT. This gives the protein CASRTGSREKLFF. The V gene is TRBV12-3 or TRBV12-4, the J gene TRBJ1-4; D may be TRBD1 (6 bases). The CDR3 totals 13 residues. V was pared by 6 bases and J by 8 bases, with 13 bases between.

There are many counts of this clonotype. The chain recombines TRBV9 with TRBJ2-1, with 10 positions matching TRBD2. Germline lookup yields CDR1 SGDLS and CDR2 YYNGEE. The CDR3 totals 16 residues. The ends lost 0 bases at V and 10 bases at J; junction bases unmatched: 10. The CDR3 region has the DNA TGTGCCAGCAGCGTAGGCCCCGGGACTAGCGAGTCAGAGCAGTTCTTC. Its translation is CASSVGPGTSESEQFF.

This chain connects TRBV11-1 to TRBJ2-2; 16 positions agree with TRBD2. Germline CDR1 and CDR2: SGHAT and FQDESV (reference sequence). V dropped 5 bases and J dropped 5; count of bases not matched to a gene: 11. CDR3 length: 19 amino acids. As DNA, the CDR3 is TGTGCCAGCAGCCCCGGGACTAGCGGGAGGGCCCGGTGGACCGGGGAGCTGTTTTTT. As protein: CASSPGTSGRARWTGELFF.

The chain recombines TRBV12-5 with TRBJ2-1, with a weak D call TRBD2 (5 bases). CDR1 LGHNT and CDR2 FRNRAP come from the germline V gene. Trimming removed 1 base at V and 9 bases at J, with 22 bases between. The CDR3 covers 17 residues. CDR3 nucleotide sequence: TGTGCTAGTGGTTTGGCGGGGAGTGCGGAACCATCGGGTGAGCAGTTCTTC. Translation gives CASGLAGSAEPSGEQFF.

J is TRBJ1-5 and V is TRBV20-1; 10 positions match TRBD1. V gave up 4 bases and J gave up 3 bases; unmatched junction bases: 3. Germline CDR1 and CDR2: DFQATT and SNEGSKA (reference sequence). This CDR3 is 14 amino acids long. The CDR3 reads CSAKTGGDNQPQHF. In DNA form, the CDR3 reads TGCAGTGCTAAGACAGGGGGCGACAATCAGCCCCAGCATTTT.

This clonotype was recorded a few times. The J gene is TRBJ2-2, the V gene TRBV29-1; 8 bases map to TRBD2. Germline V gene sequence: CDR1 SQVTM, CDR2 ANQGSEA. Unmatched junction bases numbered 12, after V lost 3 bases and J lost 3 bases. CDR3 size: 17 residues. The CDR3 nucleotides read TGCAGCGTTGAGGGACTAGATGGCGCGGGGGACACCGGGGAGCTGTTTTTT. This encodes CSVEGLDGAGDTGELFF.